A selection of T cell receptor beta chains follows, all from one sample in a study of T cell responses to AZD1222 COVID-19 vaccine. The table came from immunoSEQ multiplex PCR; TCRdb's copy has only in-frame clones and leaves some out. The sample consists of about 100,000 clones, 85% to 90% of them appearing once. Sequencing used peripheral blood, obtained on day 0 of AZD1222 vaccination. These receptors all come from an adult in good health. Both conserved end residues are part of each CDR3. The D gene is left open where the match is weak. Clone size is stated in some rows and not others, as once, few, many or a class when expanded.

j_gene,abundance,v_gene,d_gene,CDR3aa,CDR3nt
TRBJ1-3,NA,TRBV3-1/TRBV3-2,NA,CASTNRNTIYF,TGTGCCAGCACAAACAGAAACACCATATATTTT
TRBJ2-2,NA,TRBV6-2/TRBV6-3,NA,CATIPPGTNAGELFF,TGTGCCACCATCCCCCCGGGGACGAACGCCGGGGAGCTGTTTTTT
TRBJ1-4,NA,TRBV4-1,NA,CASSPPQDATNEKLFF,TGCGCCAGCAGCCCTCCACAGGATGCAACTAATGAAAAACTGTTTTTT
TRBJ1-2,NA,TRBV6-1,TRBD1,CASSSRTGVKGYTF,TGTGCCAGCAGTTCCAGGACAGGGGTAAAAGGCTACACCTTC
TRBJ2-7,NA,TRBV6-5,NA,CASSKPGGSYEQYF,TGTGCCAGCAGCAAACCTGGGGGGTCCTACGAGCAGTACTTC
TRBJ2-3,NA,TRBV5-1,NA,CASSLIRGTDTQYF,TGCGCCAGCAGCTTGATACGGGGGACAGATACGCAGTATTTT
TRBJ1-5,few,TRBV19,TRBD1,CASRRNRGRSQPQHF,TGTGCCAGTAGACGAAACAGGGGGCGATCTCAGCCCCAGCATTTT
TRBJ1-1,NA,TRBV28,TRBD1,CASSSHYRGTEAFF,TGTGCCAGCAGTTCTCACTACAGGGGCACTGAAGCTTTCTTT
TRBJ2-3,NA,TRBV29-1,NA,CSVEVGTRDTQYF,TGCAGCGTAGAAGTCGGGACGCGAGATACGCAGTATTTT
TRBJ2-7,NA,TRBV5-1,NA,CASSLAGERGGYEQYF,TGCGCCAGCAGCTTGGCCGGGGAAAGGGGTGGCTACGAGCAGTACTTC
TRBJ1-5,NA,TRBV9,TRBD1,CASSPSGTGDQPQHF,TGTGCCAGCAGCCCTTCCGGGACAGGGGATCAGCCCCAGCATTTT
TRBJ2-1,once,TRBV7-2,TRBD2,CASSLPGLAYNEQFF,TGTGCCAGCAGCTTACCGGGACTAGCCTACAATGAGCAGTTCTTC
TRBJ2-5,NA,TRBV7-2,NA,CASSFRDGQETQYF,TGTGCCAGCAGCTTCCGGGACGGTCAAGAGACCCAGTACTTC
TRBJ2-1,NA,TRBV19,NA,CASSISEFTSNEQFF,TGTGCCAGTAGTATTTCCGAGTTTACGAGCAATGAGCAGTTCTTC
TRBJ1-6,NA,TRBV5-8,NA,CASSFDYNSPLHF,TGTGCCAGCAGCTTCGATTATAATTCACCCCTCCACTTT
TRBJ2-2,NA,TRBV12-3/TRBV12-4,NA,CASTSLHSGELFF,TGTGCCAGCACCAGTTTACATTCCGGGGAGCTGTTTTTT
TRBJ2-5,NA,TRBV5-1,TRBD1,CASSTQGSQETQYF,TGCGCCAGCAGCACACAGGGGTCCCAAGAGACCCAGTACTTC